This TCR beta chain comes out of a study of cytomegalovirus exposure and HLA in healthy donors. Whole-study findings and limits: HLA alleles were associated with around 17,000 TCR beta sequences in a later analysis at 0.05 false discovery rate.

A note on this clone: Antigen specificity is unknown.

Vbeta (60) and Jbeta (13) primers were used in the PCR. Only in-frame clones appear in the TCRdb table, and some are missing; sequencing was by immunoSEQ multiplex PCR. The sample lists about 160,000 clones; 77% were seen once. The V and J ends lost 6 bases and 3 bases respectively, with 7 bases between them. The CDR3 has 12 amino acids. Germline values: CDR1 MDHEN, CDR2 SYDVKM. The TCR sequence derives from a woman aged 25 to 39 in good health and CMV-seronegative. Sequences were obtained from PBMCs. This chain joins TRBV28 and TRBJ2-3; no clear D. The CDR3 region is CASSLMTDTQYF. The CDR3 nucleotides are TGTGCCAGCAGCCTTATGACAGATACGCAGTATTTT.